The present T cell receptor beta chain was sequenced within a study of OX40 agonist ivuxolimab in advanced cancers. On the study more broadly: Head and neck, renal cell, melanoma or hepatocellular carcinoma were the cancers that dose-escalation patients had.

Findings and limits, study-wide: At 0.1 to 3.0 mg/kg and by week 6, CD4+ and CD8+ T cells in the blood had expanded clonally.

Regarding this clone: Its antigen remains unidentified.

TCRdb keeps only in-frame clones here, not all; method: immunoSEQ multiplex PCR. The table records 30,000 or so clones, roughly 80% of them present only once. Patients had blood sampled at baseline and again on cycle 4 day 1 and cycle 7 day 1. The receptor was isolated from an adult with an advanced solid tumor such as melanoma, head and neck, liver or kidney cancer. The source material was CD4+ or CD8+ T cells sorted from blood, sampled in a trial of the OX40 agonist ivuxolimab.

CDR3 nucleotide sequence: TGTGCCAGCAGCAGGGCGGACCAGGGAATGTACTTC. Translation gives CASSRADQGMYF. The chain links TRBV4-2 to TRBJ2-7, with D possibly TRBD1 on 5 matching bases. The CDR3 loop spans 12 amino acids. From germline, CDR1 is LGHNA and CDR2 YNFKEQ. The V end was cut by 5 bases, the J end by 12 bases, with 17 bases between.